This T cell receptor beta chain was found in a study of cytomegalovirus exposure and HLA in healthy donors. Study-wide findings and caveats: Among the sequence variants, a highly shared cluster was likely an artifact of sequencing.

Germline loops: CDR1 SGHNT, CDR2 YYREEE (reference sequence). The V gene lost 1 base and the J gene lost 5 bases, with 12 bases spanning the gap. This CDR3 is 14 amino acids long. Comments on this clone: The antigen is not known.

The PCR was carried out with 60 Vbeta primers and 13 Jbeta primers. The table came from immunoSEQ multiplex PCR; TCRdb's copy has only in-frame clones and leaves some out. The sample lists 150,000 to 200,000 clones; around 77% were seen once. V usage is TRBV5-4 and J usage is TRBJ2-5; the D gene is possibly TRBD2 (5 bases). Sequenced: PBMCs. The sequence derives from a man between 60 and 75 years old in good health and CMV-seronegative. This CDR3 is CASSLKADLETQYF. The CDR3 DNA follows: TGTGCCAGCAGCTTGAAAGCGGACTTGGAGACCCAGTACTTC.